This TCR beta chain was sequenced in a study of blood T cell repertoires in COVID-19. The overall study: Some COVID-19 samples were acute and others convalescent; all came from the United States, Italy and Spain.

Per the authors' pipeline: Nucleated cell counts were estimated from reference gene primer amplification. The method was immunoSEQ multiplex PCR; TCRdb's version includes in-frame clones alone and lacks a portion of them. V and J calls plus clone size are reproduced from that table; the DNA served to infer D and trimming. The sample has about 110,000 clones; 80% are singletons. The CDR3 is 15 amino acids. The germline gives CDR1 MNHEY, CDR2 SMNVEV (reference sequence). V dropped 4 bases and J dropped 1; count of bases not matched to a gene: 6. The sequence derives from a human donor in a cohort sampled during active or convalescent COVID-19. The V call is TRBV27, the J call TRBJ2-5, with 7 nucleotides matching TRBD1. The sequenced material came from peripheral blood. The CDR3 DNA follows: TGTGCCAGCAGTTCCTCGGGACAGTCCCAAGAGACCCAGTACTTC. Its translation: CASSSSGQSQETQYF.